What follows are 10 T cell receptor beta chains derived from one specimen sequenced in a study of T cells in Graves' hyperthyroidism and ophthalmopathy. TCR beta CDR3 sequences were amplified from RNA transcripts. Using the HTBI primer set, a first-round RT-PCR was run on the TCR CDR3. Using its own MiXCR run on the multiplex PCR reads, TCRdb lists one record per CDR3 protein. The data contain around 390,000 distinct CDR3 sequences, roughly 15% of them singletons. Sequencing was performed on blood. Source of these receptors: a young woman with Graves' ophthalmopathy.

This clonotype was counted many times. The chain is built from TRBV15 and TRBJ1-2; a weak D match, TRBD1 (5 bases). V lost 2 bases and J lost 6, with 10 bases in between. Germline V gives CDR1 LNHNV, CDR2 YYDKDF (reference sequence). The CDR3 is 13 residues long. CDR3 sequence: CATSRQGADGYTF. CDR3 nucleotides: TGTGCCACCAGCAGACAGGGTGCGGATGGCTACACCTTC. The full variable domain, in which reference TRBV15 and TRBJ1-2 provide the parts outside the CDR3, is DAMVIQNPRYQVTQFGKPVTLSCSQTLNHNVMYWYQQKSSQAPKLLFHYYDKDFNNEADTPDNFQSRRPNTSFCFLDIRSPGLGDTAMYLCATSRQGADGYTFGSGTRLTVV.

For this clonotype: This may arise from a read error, as a much more abundant clone is one base away. The genes are TRBV20-1 and TRBJ2-7; the D is unclear. Germline CDR1 and CDR2: DFQATT and SNEGSKA (reference sequence). Trimming stripped 3 bases from V and 3 bases from J, with 6 bases between. CDR3 length: 11 amino acids. The DNA for the CDR3 is TGCAGTGCTAGGTGGAACTACGAGCAGTACTTC. Its translation: CSARWNYEQYF.

The chain links TRBV19 to TRBJ1-1; 7 bases are shared with TRBD1. The germline CDR1 and CDR2 sequences are LNHDA and SQIVND (reference sequence). The CDR3 sequence is 15 residues long. The junction had 10 bases not matched to a gene; V was cut back by 4 bases and J by 5 bases. The CDR3 DNA follows: TGTGCCAGTAGTACAGACAGGGTAACAAGAACTGAAGCTTTCTTT. It translates to CASSTDRVTRTEAFF.

The table lists this clonotype with many counts. The chain is built from TRBV20-1 and TRBJ1-1; 7 bases agree with TRBD1. Germline values: CDR1 DFQATT, CDR2 SNEGSKA (reference sequence). V dropped 3 bases and J dropped 5; count of bases not matched to a gene: 9. The CDR3 sequence is 14 residues long. The CDR3 loop is CSARGGTAKTEAFF. In nucleotides, the CDR3 is TGCAGTGCTAGGGGGGGGACAGCCAAGACTGAAGCTTTCTTT.

This clonotype was recorded many times. The chain has TRBV19 and TRBJ1-2; TRBD1 matches at 10 bases. Germline lookup yields CDR1 LNHDA and CDR2 SQIVND (reference sequence). The V segment lost 10 bases and the J segment 6 bases; nucleotides outside the gene matches: 5. The CDR3 has 12 amino acids. Here the CDR3 DNA reads TGTGCCACACTCGACAGGGGGCATGGCTACACCTTC. Residues: CATLDRGHGYTF.

This clonotype was picked up many times. The chain uses TRBV24-1 and TRBJ1-5; D gene uncertain. Germline V gene lookup returns CDR1 KGHDR and CDR2 SFDVKD. This CDR3 spans 13 amino acids. Trimming removed 4 bases at V and 3 bases at J, with 6 bases between. CDR3 region: CATSDRTNQPQHF. CDR3 sequence (DNA): TGTGCCACCAGTGACAGGACCAATCAGCCCCAGCATTTT.

This clonotype has just a few counts. The chain is built from TRBV18 and TRBJ1-3; D perhaps matches TRBD1 (5 bases). V lost 0 bases and J lost 4, with 10 bases in between. This CDR3 spans 15 amino acids. Germline V gene sequence: CDR1 KGHSH, CDR2 LQKENI. CDR3 amino acids: CASSPPTGWGNTIYF. The DNA for the CDR3 is TGTGCCAGCTCACCACCAACAGGCTGGGGAAACACCATATATTTT. Full variable domain (outside the CDR3, taken from reference TRBV18 and TRBJ1-3): NAGVMQNPRHLVRRRGQEARLRCSPMKGHSHVYWYRQLPEEGLKFMVYLQKENIIDESGMPKERFSAEFPKEGPSILRIQQVVRGDSAAYFCASSPPTGWGNTIYFGEGSWLTVV.

A note on this clonotype: A much bigger clone sits one base away, suggesting this may be a read error. The V gene is TRBV5-1, the J gene TRBJ2-1; D call uncertain. The DNA end is more similar to TRBJ2-7, so the J call may be wrong. The CDR3 has 15 residues. Germline CDR1 and CDR2: SGHRS and YFSETQ. CDR3 protein: CASSSFAPDDNEQYF. The CDR3 region has the DNA TGCGCCAGCAGCTCCTTTGCTCCGGACGACAATGAGCAGTACTTC.

This clonotype was observed many times. The chain has TRBV12-3 or TRBV12-4 and TRBJ2-1; D is unresolved. This CDR3 has 13 residues. Deletions cut 6 bases from V and 5 bases from J, with 11 bases between. In DNA, the CDR3 is TGTGCCAGCAGCGCGACACTGGACAATGAGCAGTTCTTC. This codes for CASSATLDNEQFF.

In this sample, this clonotype turned up many times. This sequence joins TRBV5-1 and TRBJ2-1; D remains unclear. CDR1 and CDR2 from the germline V gene are SGHRS and YFSETQ. This CDR3 is built from 15 residues. V lost 3 bases, J lost 0 bases, and 10 bases lay in between. CDR3 in DNA: TGCGCCAGCAGCTCTCACTCGGACTCCTACAATGAGCAGTTCTTC. It specifies CASSSHSDSYNEQFF. The entire variable domain, with the rest obtained from reference TRBV5-1 and TRBJ2-1, is as follows: KAGVTQTPRYLIKTRGQQVTLSCSPISGHRSVSWYQQTPGQGLQFLFEYFSETQRNKGNFPGRFSGRQFSNSRSEMNVSTLELGDSALYLCASSSHSDSYNEQFFGPGTRLTVL.